These 10 T cell receptor beta chains came from one sample sequenced in a study of tumor and adjacent non-tumor tissue in lung cancer. Three rounds of nested PCR, following a modified ARM-PCR protocol, produced the TCRbeta library. MiXCR, applied by TCRdb to the multiplex PCR reads, yields one record per CDR3 protein. The sample contains about 100,000 distinct CDR3 sequences, 65% of which appear only once. RNA was extracted from bulk tissue without any cell sorting. More than 3 cm separated this lung sample from the edge of the tumor. The sequencing input was distant non-tumor lung tissue. The source of these receptors is a man aged 25-45 years with non-small cell lung cancer.

This clonotype was counted at least ten times. The chain uses TRBV4-1 and TRBJ2-7; 10 nucleotides align to TRBD2. Looked up from germline, CDR1 is MGHRA and CDR2 is YSYEKL. Trimming at V came to 1 base and at J to 11 bases, leaving 14 bases not matched to a gene. The CDR3 length is 16 residues. The CDR3 nucleotides are TGCGCCAGCAGCCAAGTAGGCCTAGATAGCGGGAGGCCAGAGTACTTC. This sequence encodes CASSQVGLDSGRPEYF.

This clonotype has just a few counts. One end of the junction is discordant with germline, which a read error may explain. V gene TRBV12-3 or TRBV12-4 combines with J gene TRBJ1-5; D gene unclear. The CDR3 has 15 residues. CDR3 sequence (DNA): TGTGTCAGCAGTGTTTTTGGAGTTGGCAATCAGCCCCAGCATTTT. It yields the protein CVSSVFGVGNQPQHF.

As concerns this clonotype: The germline gene is not matched at one end of the junction; a read error may be the cause. The J gene is TRBJ1-4, the V gene TRBV7-9, with TRBD1 as a possible D gene (5 bases). The CDR3 is 15 residues long. Germline lookup yields CDR1 SEHNR and CDR2 FQNEAQ (reference sequence). CDR3 bases: TGTGCAAGCACAGTTGCACGGGGCGGAGGTGAAAAACTGTCTTTT. Residues: CASTVARGGGEKLSF.

The chain combines TRBV11-1 with TRBJ2-2; D is unresolved. The CDR3 loop spans 15 amino acids. The V gene's germline CDR1 is SGHAT and CDR2 FQDESV (reference sequence). V was trimmed by 5 bases and J by 5 bases, leaving 15 bases between them. DNA of the CDR3: TGTGCCAGCAGCCCGAACCCACAGTGGACCGGGGAGCTGTTTTTT. Amino acids: CASSPNPQWTGELFF. Full variable domain (missing parts from reference TRBV11-1 and TRBJ2-2): EAEVAQSPRYKITEKSQAVAFWCDPISGHATLYWYRQILGQGPELLVQFQDESVVDDSQLPKDRFSAERLKGVDSTLKIQPAELGDSAMYLCASSPNPQWTGELFFGEGSRLTVL.

The chain combines TRBV11-2 with TRBJ2-7; D unresolved. Germline CDR1 reads SGHAT; CDR2 reads FQNNGV. The V end lost 1 base, the J end lost 3 bases, and 10 bases lay between the germline ends. The CDR3 is 14 amino acids. This CDR3 reads CASSLGDEGYEQYF. The CDR3, as DNA: TGTGCCAGCAGCTTAGGGGATGAAGGCTACGAGCAGTACTTC.

V and J are TRBV29-1 and TRBJ2-3, with no clear D. The CDR3 length is 14 residues. Germline CDR1 SQVTM, CDR2 ANQGSEA. The DNA for the CDR3 is TGCAACCCCGTCCTGCATGGTGGTCTAGATACGCAGTATTTT. As protein: CNPVLHGGLDTQYF.

This clonotype was found many times. The chain combines TRBV6-2 or TRBV6-3 with TRBJ2-7; 15 bases are shared with TRBD2. Germline V CDR1 and CDR2: MNHEY, SVGEGT. The CDR3 is made up of 15 amino acids. V was clipped by 5 bases and J by 5 bases; unmatched bases: 4. The CDR3 DNA reads TGTGCCAGCAGTCGGACTAGCGGGGGGGCCCACGAGCAGTACTTC. Residues: CASSRTSGGAHEQYF.

The chain recombines TRBV4-3 with TRBJ2-6, with 11 positions matching TRBD2. Looked up from germline, CDR1 is LGHNA and CDR2 is YSLEER. The CDR3 spans 19 residues. Unmatched junction bases numbered 8, after V lost 1 base and J lost 3 bases. The CDR3 region is CASSQGDLAGGVGANVLTF. For the CDR3, the DNA is TGCGCCAGCAGCCAAGGGGACCTAGCGGGGGGTGTTGGGGCCAACGTCCTGACTTTC.

A remark on this clonotype: A junction boundary mismatches the germline segment, possibly from a read error. The rearrangement links TRBV12-3 or TRBV12-4 to TRBJ2-1, with 11 bases lining up with TRBD2. The CDR3 runs to 17 residues. DNA for the CDR3: TGTGCCGGCAGTTTCAGGCTAGCGGGGGGCTCCTGGAATGAGCAGTTCTTC. As protein: CAGSFRLAGGSWNEQFF.

The chain has TRBV20-1 and TRBJ2-2; 9 nucleotides align to TRBD1. The germline V gene has CDR1 DFQATT and CDR2 SNEGSKA (reference sequence). Trimming cost V 5 bases and J 7 bases; bases outside gene matches: 5. The CDR3 loop spans 13 amino acids. CDR3 bases: TGCAGTGCTCGGACAGGGGTGGGCGGGGAGCTGTTTTTT. This translates into CSARTGVGGELFF.